The 24 T cell receptor beta chains reported below all come from one sample, sequenced in a study of CD8 T cells in ankylosing spondylitis. TCRdb used MiXCR to reprocess the 5' RACE reads, holding one entry per CDR3 protein. The sample carries approximately 200,000 distinct CDR3 sequences, more than 10% recorded once. Sequencing used blood, either unsorted or a sorted T cell fraction (not recorded which). The receptors here all came from a male donor with ankylosing spondylitis or in good health (not recorded which).

J is TRBJ2-1 and V is TRBV4-1; TRBD2 might be the D (5 bases). Per the germline V gene, CDR1 is MGHRA and CDR2 is YSYEKL. The length of the CDR3 is 13 residues. Trimming took off 4 bases at V and 8 bases at J, with 12 bases between the two ends. CDR3 loop: CASSPAGAYEQFF. In DNA, the CDR3 is TGCGCCAGCAGCCCCGCGGGTGCCTATGAGCAGTTCTTC.

The chain links TRBV27 to TRBJ1-1, with unresolved D. The CDR3 length is 11 residues. V dropped 8 bases and J dropped 2 bases, with 6 bases sitting between them. Germline CDR1 is MNHEY and CDR2 is SMNVEV (reference sequence). CDR3 loop: CASHTNTEAFF. The CDR3 DNA follows: TGTGCCAGCCACACAAACACTGAAGCTTTCTTT.

This chain joins TRBV18 and TRBJ2-7, with a possible D match to TRBD2 (5 bases). The V end lost 0 bases, the J end lost 3 bases, and 9 bases lay between the germline ends. The CDR3 runs to 14 residues. Germline V gives CDR1 KGHSH, CDR2 LQKENI. The DNA for the CDR3 is TGTGCCAGCTCACCACCCGGCGGGTACTACGAGCAGTACTTC. Translating gives CASSPPGGYYEQYF.

The chain joins TRBV9 to TRBJ2-3; D is perhaps TRBD2 (5 bases). From germline, CDR1 is SGDLS and CDR2 YYNGEE. Trimming stripped 4 bases from V and 2 bases from J, with 11 bases between. This CDR3 region has 14 residues. The CDR3 loop reads CASSPQRNTDTQYF. DNA for the CDR3: TGTGCCAGCAGCCCCCAGCGGAACACAGATACGCAGTATTTT.

The chain carries TRBV4-1 and TRBJ2-3; D may be TRBD1 (7 bases). The CDR3 has 20 residues. Trimming took off 0 bases at V and 5 bases at J, with 27 bases between the two ends. CDR1 and CDR2 from the germline V gene are MGHRA and YSYEKL. The CDR3 reads CASSQENSPSGGLLGDTQYF. CDR3 bases: TGCGCCAGCAGCCAAGAAAACTCCCCTTCAGGGGGGCTCTTGGGAGATACGCAGTATTTT.

This clonotype appeared a few times. This sequence joins TRBV20-1 and TRBJ2-5, with 10 nucleotides matching TRBD2. Germline V gene sequence: CDR1 DFQATT, CDR2 SNEGSKA (reference sequence). V lost 4 bases to trimming and J lost 4 bases; unmatched junction nucleotides: 6. The CDR3 is 14 residues long. The CDR3 sequence: CSAKAGLASETQYF. The CDR3, as DNA: TGCAGTGCTAAGGCGGGACTAGCGTCAGAGACCCAGTACTTC.

The chain links TRBV20-1 to TRBJ1-1; D might be TRBD1 (6 bases). CDR1 is DFQATT, CDR2 SNEGSKA, per germline (reference sequence). The CDR3 length is 13 residues. The ends were cut back, 6 bases at V and 5 bases at J, with 16 bases in the middle. CDR3 sequence reads: CSAPGTQGTEAFF. The CDR3 nucleotides are TGCAGTGCCCCCGGGACTCAGGGGACTGAAGCTTTCTTT.

This clonotype was detected a few times. The CDR3 bases are TGTGCCAGCAGTGTCGGGGCCAGTGAGCAGTTCTTC. As protein: CASSVGASEQFF. The chain couples TRBV6-1 to TRBJ2-1; D might be TRBD1 or TRBD2, each matching 5 bases. Between the trimmed V and J ends, which lost 4 bases and 9 bases, there was a span of 10 bases. Germline CDR1 and CDR2: MNHNS and SASEGT. The length of the CDR3 is 12 residues.

There are many counts of this clonotype. This chain links TRBV12-3 or TRBV12-4 with TRBJ2-3, with TRBD1 as a possible D gene (5 bases). Trimming pared 4 bases from V and 0 bases from J, leaving 8 bases between. There are 14 residues in the CDR3. The CDR3 DNA is TGTGCCAGCAGTTGGGGCGGTAGCACAGATACGCAGTATTTT. Residues: CASSWGGSTDTQYF.

This clonotype was seen ten or more times. This chain joins TRBV5-1 and TRBJ2-6; D is unclear. The CDR3 runs to 14 residues. V lost 2 bases, J lost 0 bases, and 3 bases lay in between. Germline-derived CDR1 and CDR2 are SGHRS and YFSETQ. DNA of the CDR3: TGCGCCAGCAGCTTCAACTCTGGGGCCAACGTCCTGACTTTC. Translated, it gives CASSFNSGANVLTF.

V and J are TRBV5-6 and TRBJ2-5; 7 bases fit TRBD1. Germline CDR1 reads SGHDT; CDR2 reads YYEEEE. Trimming took 4 bases from V and 4 from J; bases not matched to a gene: 10. The CDR3 is 15 residues long. The DNA of the CDR3 is TGTGCCAGCAGCGCGTCGGGACAGAGCGGAGAGACCCAGTACTTC. Translated: CASSASGQSGETQYF.

This clonotype has just a few counts. The rearrangement uses TRBV7-9 and TRBJ2-1; weak D call: TRBD2 (6 bases). V lost 3 bases and J 2 bases, leaving 11 bases between the germline ends. The CDR3 has 15 amino acids. Germline CDR1 SEHNR, CDR2 FQNEAQ (reference sequence). CDR3 in amino acids: CASSFRGTTYNEQFF. DNA for the CDR3: TGTGCCAGCAGCTTCCGGGGGACCACCTACAATGAGCAGTTCTTC.

The gene calls are TRBV7-8 and TRBJ2-1, with 10 bases fitting TRBD2. Germline loops: CDR1 SGHVS, CDR2 FQNEAQ. The CDR3 covers 18 residues. Germline trimming cut 0 bases from V and 7 bases from J; bases unmatched to any gene: 12. CDR3 DNA: TGTGCCAGCAGCTTAGCGCAGCGGCTAGCGGGAGTCCAGAATGAGCAGTTCTTC. As protein: CASSLAQRLAGVQNEQFF.

A few counts support this clonotype. V gene TRBV20-1 combines with J gene TRBJ2-1, with 8 bases that match TRBD2. CDR1 is DFQATT, CDR2 SNEGSKA, per germline (reference sequence). The CDR3 totals 12 residues. The CDR3 DNA is TGCAGCGGCGGGGGGCCGTACAATGAGCAGTTCTTC. This codes for CSGGGPYNEQFF.

Notes on this clonotype: Compared with germline, one end of the junction differs, possibly owing to a read error. The chain is built from TRBV12-3 or TRBV12-4 and TRBJ1-2; D gene uncertain. The CDR3 covers 12 residues. CDR3 residues: CASNLANWGYTF. The CDR3 DNA is TGTGCCAGCAATTTAGCGAACTGGGGCTACACCTTC.

The chain uses TRBV7-2 and TRBJ2-7; D may be TRBD2 (6 bases). Germline V gene sequence: CDR1 SGHTA, CDR2 FQGNSA. Trimming left V 4 bases short and J 5 bases short, with 12 bases between. This CDR3 has 13 amino acids. Written as DNA, the CDR3 is TGTGCCAGCAGCTCGACTAGGTCACACGAGCAGTACTTC. Translation gives CASSSTRSHEQYF. Together with reference TRBV7-2 and TRBJ2-7, the CDR3 gives the full variable domain: GAGVSQSPSNKVTEKGKDVELRCDPISGHTALYWYRQSLGQGLEFLIYFQGNSAPDKSGLPSDRFSAERTGGSVSTLTIQRTQQEDSAVYLCASSSTRSHEQYFGPGTRLTVT.

The J gene is TRBJ2-3, the V gene TRBV7-2; TRBD2 matches 8 bases. Trimming at V came to 5 bases and at J to 3 bases, leaving 4 bases not matched to a gene. This CDR3 is 14 amino acids long. Germline CDR1 and CDR2: SGHTA and FQGNSA. CDR3 region: CASSLLAGTDTQYF. CDR3 DNA sequence: TGTGCCAGCAGCCTATTAGCGGGGACAGATACGCAGTATTTT.

In this sample, this clonotype turned up many times. The CDR3 sequence: CATSREGTSGSYNEQFF. CDR3 in DNA: TGTGCCACCAGCAGAGAAGGGACTAGCGGATCCTACAATGAGCAGTTCTTC. The rearrangement joins TRBV15 to TRBJ2-1; TRBD2 aligns across 11 bases. Germline trimming cut 0 bases from V and 1 base from J; bases unmatched to any gene: 2. Germline V gene lookup returns CDR1 LNHNV and CDR2 YYDKDF (reference sequence). The CDR3 is 17 residues long.

This chain connects TRBV15 to TRBJ1-1, with D possibly TRBD1 on 5 matching bases. Deletions cut 0 bases from V and 1 base from J, with 12 bases between. This CDR3 is built from 16 residues. In germline, CDR1 is LNHNV, CDR2 YYDKDF (reference sequence). This CDR3 reads CATSRDRGQGNTEAFF. CDR3 bases: TGTGCCACCAGCAGAGATAGAGGGCAGGGGAACACTGAAGCTTTCTTT.

This clonotype has just a few counts. The chain couples TRBV7-9 to TRBJ2-7, with 12 positions matching TRBD2. There are 17 residues in the CDR3. Germline CDR1 is SEHNR and CDR2 is FQNEAQ (reference sequence). V was clipped by 6 bases and J by 3 bases; unmatched bases: 12. For the CDR3, the DNA is TGTGCCAGCAGTGGCGGGACTAGCGGGCCGGGCGACTACGAGCAGTACTTC. This gives the protein CASSGGTSGPGDYEQYF.

There are many counts of this clonotype. The chain combines TRBV7-8 with TRBJ2-7; possible D gene TRBD2, 6 bases. Trimming removed 5 bases at V and 9 bases at J, with 23 bases between. The CDR3 spans 15 residues. Per the germline V gene, CDR1 is SGHVS and CDR2 is FQNEAQ. The CDR3 nucleotides read TGTGCCAGCAGCGGGGAGTCACCGGGACTCAACTTGCAGTACTTC. Protein: CASSGESPGLNLQYF.

This clonotype turned up a few times. This chain links TRBV30 with TRBJ1-5, with D perhaps TRBD1 (6 bases). V lost 0 bases and J 0 bases, leaving 9 bases between the germline ends. This CDR3 contains 15 residues. Germline lookup yields CDR1 GTSNPN and CDR2 SVGIG (reference sequence). The CDR3 spells CAWSVTGYSNQPQHF. The CDR3, as DNA: TGTGCCTGGAGTGTTACAGGGTATAGCAATCAGCCCCAGCATTTT.

The chain is built from TRBV6-5 and TRBJ2-3; 8 bases match TRBD2. CDR3 size: 15 residues. The junction had 7 bases not matched to a gene; V was cut back by 4 bases and J by 4 bases. Looked up from germline, CDR1 is MNHEY and CDR2 is SVGAGI. In DNA, the CDR3 is TGTGCCAGCAGTTTCAGTATGCGGGAGGCAGATACGCAGTATTTT. Translated, it gives CASSFSMREADTQYF.

This clonotype was seen many times. The chain recombines TRBV4-2 with TRBJ2-3; 7 nucleotides line up with TRBD2. Looked up from germline, CDR1 is LGHNA and CDR2 is YNFKEQ. CDR3 length equals 18 residues. V lost 0 bases to trimming and J lost 4 bases; unmatched junction nucleotides: 13. In nucleotides, the CDR3 is TGTGCCAGCAGCCAAGAAGGCGCGGCGGGAGTGGGGCCAGATACGCAGTATTTT. Translating gives CASSQEGAAGVGPDTQYF.